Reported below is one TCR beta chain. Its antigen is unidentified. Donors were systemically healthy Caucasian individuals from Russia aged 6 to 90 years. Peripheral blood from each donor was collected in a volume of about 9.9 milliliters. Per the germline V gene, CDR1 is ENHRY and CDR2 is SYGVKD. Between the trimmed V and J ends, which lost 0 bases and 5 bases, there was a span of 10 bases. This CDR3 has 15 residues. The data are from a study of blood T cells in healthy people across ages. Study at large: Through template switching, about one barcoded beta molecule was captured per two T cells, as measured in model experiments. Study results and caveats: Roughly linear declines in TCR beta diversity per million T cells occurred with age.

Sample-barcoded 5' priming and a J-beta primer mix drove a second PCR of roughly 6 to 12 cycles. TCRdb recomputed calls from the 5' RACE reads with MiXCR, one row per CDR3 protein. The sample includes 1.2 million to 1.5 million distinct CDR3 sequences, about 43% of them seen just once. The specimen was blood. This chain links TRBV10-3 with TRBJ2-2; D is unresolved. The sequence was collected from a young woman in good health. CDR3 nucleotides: TGTGCCATCAGTGAGTCCCCCGGTGGTACCGGGGAGCTGTTTTTT. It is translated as CAISESPGGTGELFF.